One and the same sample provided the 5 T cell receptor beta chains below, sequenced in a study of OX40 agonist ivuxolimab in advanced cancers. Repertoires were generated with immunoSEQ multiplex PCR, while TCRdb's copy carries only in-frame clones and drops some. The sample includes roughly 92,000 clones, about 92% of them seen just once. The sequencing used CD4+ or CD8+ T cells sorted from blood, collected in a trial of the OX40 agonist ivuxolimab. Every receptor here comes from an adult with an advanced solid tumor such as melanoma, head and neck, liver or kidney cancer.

CDR3 amino acids: CASSPTGTEAFF. In DNA form, the CDR3 reads TGTGCCAGCAGTCCTACAGGGACTGAAGCTTTCTTT. The V and J genes are TRBV6-6 and TRBJ1-1; the D gene is possibly TRBD1 (6 bases). CDR1 and CDR2 from the germline V gene are MNHNY and SVGAGI (reference sequence). With 5 bases removed from V and 5 bases from J, the gap between germline ends came to 9 bases. CDR3 length equals 12 residues.

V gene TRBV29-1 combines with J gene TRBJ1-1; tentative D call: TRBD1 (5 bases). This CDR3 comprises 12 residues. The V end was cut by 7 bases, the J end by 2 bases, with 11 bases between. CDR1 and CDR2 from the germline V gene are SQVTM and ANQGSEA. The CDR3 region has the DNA TGCAGCGCCCAGACAGAAAACACTGAAGCTTTCTTT. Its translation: CSAQTENTEAFF.

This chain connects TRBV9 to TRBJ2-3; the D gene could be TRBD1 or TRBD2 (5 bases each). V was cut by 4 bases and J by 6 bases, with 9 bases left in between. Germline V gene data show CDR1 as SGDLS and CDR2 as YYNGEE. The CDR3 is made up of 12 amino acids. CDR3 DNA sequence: TGTGCCAGCAGCCCTTGGGGGGATACGCAGTATTTT. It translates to CASSPWGDTQYF.

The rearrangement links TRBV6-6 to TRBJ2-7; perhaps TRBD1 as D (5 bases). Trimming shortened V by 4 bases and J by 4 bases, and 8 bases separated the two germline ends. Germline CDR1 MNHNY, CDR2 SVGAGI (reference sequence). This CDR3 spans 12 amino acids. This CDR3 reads CASSSDRYEQYF. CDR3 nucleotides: TGTGCCAGCAGTTCTGACAGATACGAGCAGTACTTC.

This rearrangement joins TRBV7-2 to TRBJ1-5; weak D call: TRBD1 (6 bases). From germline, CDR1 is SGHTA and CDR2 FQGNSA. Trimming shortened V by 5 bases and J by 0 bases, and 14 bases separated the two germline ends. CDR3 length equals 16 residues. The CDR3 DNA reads TGTGCCAGCAGCGAACCGGGACACGTTAGCAATCAGCCCCAGCATTTT. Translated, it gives CASSEPGHVSNQPQHF.